This TCR beta chain was sequenced in a study of T-cell reconstitution after alpha-beta-depleted transplantation in children. Notes on this clonotype: The junction departs from germline at one end; a sequencing error may be responsible.

Preparation of the TCRbeta library involved a method that used unique molecular identifiers. MiXCR, applied by TCRdb to the PCR reads, yields one record per CDR3 protein. Among around 600,000 distinct CDR3 sequences listed, over 15% were seen once. CDR3 length equals 13 residues. Germline values: CDR1 LNHNV, CDR2 YYDKDF (reference sequence). The source of this sequence is a human donor who donated a stem cell graft to a child with acute myeloid leukemia. The sequenced sample was PBMCs from the stem cell graft donor, obtained from the stem cell graft. The chain employs TRBV15 and TRBJ1-4, with D unclear. This CDR3 is CATSGLANERLFF. The CDR3 region has the DNA TGTGCCACCAGCGGGCTCGCTAATGAAAGACTGTTTTTT.